This TCR beta chain is drawn from a study of OX40 agonist ivuxolimab in advanced cancers. Study-level background: The drug used for patients, ivuxolimab, was an agonistic anti-OX40 (CD134) antibody.

Findings of the study overall: In the 0.1 to 3.0 mg/kg range, CD4+ and CD8+ blood T cells had expanded clonally by week 6.

Clones were sequenced by immunoSEQ multiplex PCR, and TCRdb holds only the in-frame ones, with some missing. The sample yields about 14,000 clones, about 85% seen once. This clone is a singleton in its sample. Antigen unknown. CDR1 and CDR2 (germline): WSHSY, SAAADI. V was cut by 8 bases and J by 3 bases, with 10 bases left in between. The CDR3 is 13 residues long. V is TRBV10-2 and J is TRBJ1-4; no clear D gene. Sequencing used CD4+ or CD8+ T cells sorted from blood, obtained in a trial of the OX40 agonist ivuxolimab. This sequence was found in an adult with an advanced solid tumor such as melanoma, head and neck, liver or kidney cancer. CDR3 nucleotide sequence: TGCGCCAGCTCACGCGGAGCTAATGAAAAACTGTTTTTT. Protein sequence: CASSRGANEKLFF.